The source of this T cell receptor beta chain is a study of regulatory T cells in long-lasting Graves disease. General study results and limits: Sharing of public clonotypes was greater in persistent patients (more than 2,500) than in new patients (fewer than 1,000). Newly diagnosed patients had higher TCR diversity than persistent Graves' patients did.

Germline CDR1 and CDR2: MDHEN and SYDVKM. CDR3 length: 16 residues. Unmatched junction bases numbered 7, after V lost 1 base and J lost 5 bases. Construction of the TCR beta libraries employed iRepertoire HTBI primers in conjunction with Arm-PCR of CDR3 regions. TCRdb re-analysed the multiplex PCR reads in MiXCR, keeping a single row per CDR3 protein. The sample shows roughly 420,000 distinct CDR3 sequences, 15% to 17% of them seen only once. The time point was: newly diagnosed GD, antithyroid drugs for less than 3 months. From RNA extracted from PBMCs, the TCR library was made. This clonotype appeared many times. The antigen is undetermined.

This TCR was sampled from a female donor with Graves disease. The V and J genes are TRBV28 and TRBJ2-5, with 10 bases identical to TRBD2. Sequencing was performed on peripheral blood mononuclear cells (PBMCs), taken at new diagnosis, from a patient treated with antithyroid drugs. CDR3 bases: TGTGCCAGCAGTTTATTCAGCGGGAGGGCCTGGGAGACCCAGTACTTC. Translated: CASSLFSGRAWETQYF.